Following are 10 T cell receptor beta chains from one sample sequenced in a study of vaccination and CD4 T cells after COVID-19 (dated by TCRdb to 2021 to 2024). The treatment or condition label here, explained by the study, means: approximately nine-day PBMC culture with coronavirus spike peptide pools or control peptides (ViraFEST assay). These receptors lack a known antigen. Library prep was done by PCR. Sequencing instrument: Illumina iSeq 100. DNA from cultured CD4+ T cells was subjected to TCR sequencing with the Oncomine TCR Beta short-read assay at the Johns Hopkins FTIC core. TCRdb ran its own pipeline on the public reads, namely fastp trimming at Q25 and MiXCR clone calling, and kept in-frame beta chains. CDR3 protein sequences are deduplicated, and each keeps its most common genes and DNA. A total of 3,500 to 4,500 distinct CDR3 sequences appear in this sample, 15% to 20% of them only once. The ten largest clones take up approximately 19% of the sample.

Sequenced input: CD4+ T cells from blood, cultured in vitro. Receptor source: a human donor who had recovered from COVID-19.

The gene calls are TRBV5-5 and TRBJ1-6; 8 nucleotides agree with TRBD1. The trim removed 2 bases at V and 2 bases at J, leaving 9 bases unmatched. The CDR3 consists of 18 residues. Germline-derived CDR1 and CDR2 are SGHKS and YYEKEE (reference sequence). The CDR3: CASSFPDRALPYNSPLHF. The DNA of the CDR3 is TGTGCCAGCAGCTTCCCGGACAGGGCCCTCCCCTATAATTCACCCCTCCACTTT.

The sample holds a few counts of this clonotype. The chain is built from TRBV6-5 and TRBJ1-2; TRBD1 might be the D (5 bases). The CDR3 has 13 residues. Germline V gene lookup returns CDR1 MNHEY and CDR2 SVGAGI. Trimming shortened V by 2 bases and J by 4 bases, and 8 bases separated the two germline ends. Written as DNA, the CDR3 is TGTGCCAGCAGTTACGGGGGAGGCTATGGCTACACCTTC. It codes for CASSYGGGYGYTF.

The V gene is TRBV6-5, the J gene TRBJ2-5; D not certain. V gave up 0 bases and J gave up 2 bases, with 10 bases separating them. This CDR3 contains 15 residues. CDR1 and CDR2 from the germline V gene are MNHEY and SVGAGI. The CDR3: CASSYSGNRQETQYF. The CDR3 DNA reads TGTGCCAGCAGTTACTCGGGTAATAGACAAGAGACCCAGTACTTC.

This clonotype is medium-sized within its sample. The chain links TRBV6-2 or TRBV6-3 to TRBJ2-3, with D possibly matching TRBD2 (5 bases). V lost 8 bases and J lost 1, with 13 bases in between. Germline V gives CDR1 MNHEY, CDR2 SVGEGT. This CDR3 is 14 amino acids long. In DNA, the CDR3 is TGTGCCAGCGGCCGGGGATCACGCACAGATACGCAGTATTTT. Translated: CASGRGSRTDTQYF.

By frequency in the sample, this clonotype is medium-sized (0.01 to 0.1%). The V call is TRBV6-1, the J call TRBJ1-1; D might be TRBD1 (6 bases). Germline CDR1 is MNHNS and CDR2 is SASEGT. Trimming removed 7 bases from V and 1 base from J, with 13 bases in between. The CDR3 is 14 residues long. The CDR3 loop is CASMDRWGNTEAFF. In DNA, the CDR3 is TGTGCCAGCATGGACAGATGGGGGAACACTGAAGCTTTCTTT.

There are a few counts of this clonotype. CDR3 sequence: CASSDGGSGGYTF. In DNA form, the CDR3 reads TGTGCCAGCAGTGATGGAGGTTCGGGTGGCTACACCTTC. This chain uses TRBV2 with TRBJ1-2; D is uncertain. Germline CDR1 and CDR2: SNHLY and FYNNEI. The CDR3 has 13 amino acids. V was trimmed by 3 bases and J by 7 bases, leaving 12 bases between them. Using reference TRBV2 and TRBJ1-2 for the parts outside the CDR3, the full variable domain is EPEVTQTPSHQVTQMGQEVILRCVPISNHLYFYWYRQILGQKVEFLVSFYNNEISEKSEIFDDQFSVERPDGSNFTLKIRSTKLEDSAMYFCASSDGGSGGYTFGSGTRLTVV.

This clonotype has a handful of counts. V gene TRBV12-3 or TRBV12-4 combines with J gene TRBJ1-2; 9 nucleotides align to TRBD1. The CDR3 consists of 15 residues. Trimming took 6 bases from V and 6 from J; bases not matched to a gene: 11. The CDR3 coding sequence is TGTGCCAGCAGGGAAACAGGGGGCGCGGAAAATGGCTACACCTTC. It is translated as CASRETGGAENGYTF.

This clonotype was detected a few times. CDR3 residues: CASRKQGVDGYTF. The CDR3 DNA reads as TGTGCCAGCAGAAAACAGGGGGTGGATGGCTACACCTTC. This chain connects TRBV28 to TRBJ1-2, with TRBD1 matching over 8 bases. The CDR3 runs 13 residues. With 6 bases clipped from V and 6 bases from J, the junction kept 6 bases outside the gene matches. Germline loops: CDR1 MDHEN, CDR2 SYDVKM.

This clonotype was observed a few times. The chain links TRBV5-6 to TRBJ1-2, with 9 bases aligning to TRBD1. This CDR3 spans 13 amino acids. Germline CDR1 and CDR2: SGHDT and YYEEEE. J gave up 8 bases and V 2 bases, and 4 bases lay outside the gene matches. The CDR3 loop reads CASSLQGARGYTF. The CDR3 DNA follows: TGTGCCAGCAGCTTACAGGGGGCACGGGGCTACACCTTC.

This clonotype was found a few times. The chain recombines TRBV20-1 with TRBJ1-2, with TRBD1 as a possible D gene (5 bases). Between the trimmed V and J ends, which lost 2 bases and 2 bases, there was a span of 15 bases. Germline lookup yields CDR1 DFQATT and CDR2 SNEGSKA (reference sequence). The CDR3 runs 15 residues. CDR3 bases: TGCAGTGCTAGACCCACCGGGACCGTGAACTATGGCTACACCTTC. This sequence encodes CSARPTGTVNYGYTF.